The 22 T cell receptor beta chains reported below all come from one sample, sequenced in a study of CD8 T cells in ankylosing spondylitis. Each CDR3 protein gets one entry after TCRdb re-called the 5' RACE reads with MiXCR. The sample shows roughly 130,000 distinct CDR3 sequences, around 13% of them seen only once. The sample consisted of blood, either unsorted or a sorted T cell fraction (not recorded which). The receptors stem from a female donor with ankylosing spondylitis or in good health (not recorded which).

Ten or more counts support this clonotype. The chain links TRBV5-1 to TRBJ1-2, with TRBD1 matching 8 bases. CDR3 size: 13 residues. The V segment lost 2 bases and the J segment 8 bases; nucleotides outside the gene matches: 5. Germline V gene lookup returns CDR1 SGHRS and CDR2 YFSETQ. In nucleotides, the CDR3 is TGCGCCAGCAGCTTTGGGGGACAGGCGGGCTACACCTTC. Its protein product is CASSFGGQAGYTF.

V gene TRBV28 combines with J gene TRBJ2-7, with no clear D. V lost 2 bases to trimming and J lost 6 bases, with 14 bases between them. The germline V gene encodes CDR1 MDHEN and CDR2 SYDVKM. CDR3 length: 14 amino acids. CDR3 sequence: CASSLQPPPPEQYF. The CDR3, as DNA: TGTGCCAGCAGTTTACAGCCCCCTCCTCCCGAGCAGTACTTC.

The V and J genes are TRBV28 and TRBJ2-1; D remains unclear. V was clipped by 8 bases and J by 0 bases, with 14 bases between them. CDR3 length equals 15 residues. Germline CDR1 MDHEN, CDR2 SYDVKM. The CDR3 region is CASRPRHSSYNEQFF. The CDR3 DNA sequence: TGTGCCAGCCGCCCTAGACATAGCTCCTACAATGAGCAGTTCTTC.

V gene TRBV7-3 combines with J gene TRBJ2-1, with 7 bases that match TRBD2. This CDR3 spans 14 amino acids. With V trimmed by 5 bases and J by 9 bases, 10 bases remained unmatched. The germline CDR1 and CDR2 sequences are SGHTA and FQGTGA. In nucleotides, the CDR3 is TGTGCCAGCAGCCAATCGAGCGGGATGGGTGAGCAGTTCTTC. Protein: CASSQSSGMGEQFF.

This clonotype was counted between two and nine times. The V call is TRBV11-2, the J call TRBJ2-2; 15 bases fit TRBD2. This CDR3 is 21 amino acids long. The V gene end was trimmed by 4 bases and the J gene end by 3 bases; junction bases not matched to a gene: 15. Germline V CDR1 and CDR2: SGHAT, FQNNGV. The CDR3 here is CASSYRGLAGGLRRDTGELFF. In DNA, the CDR3 is TGTGCCAGCAGCTACAGGGGACTAGCGGGAGGTTTAAGAAGAGACACCGGGGAGCTGTTTTTT.

This clonotype was seen many times. The chain combines TRBV5-6 with TRBJ1-3; D is unclear. V was pared by 2 bases and J by 0 bases, with 9 bases between. Germline assignment: CDR1 SGHDT and CDR2 YYEEEE. The CDR3 extends over 15 amino acids. CDR3 in amino acids: CASSFQNSSGNTIYF. CDR3 nucleotides: TGTGCCAGCAGCTTTCAGAACAGCTCTGGAAACACCATATATTTT.

This clonotype was detected only a few times. The chain links TRBV27 to TRBJ2-7; the match to TRBD2 covers 12 bases. Germline loops: CDR1 MNHEY, CDR2 SMNVEV (reference sequence). V lost 8 bases to trimming and J lost 2 bases; unmatched junction nucleotides: 7. The CDR3 loop spans 15 amino acids. The CDR3 is CASGYTSGRTYEQYF. The CDR3 region has the DNA TGTGCCAGCGGATATACTAGCGGGAGGACCTACGAGCAGTACTTC.

The genes are TRBV14 and TRBJ2-7, with 8 bases that match TRBD2. The germline CDR1 and CDR2 sequences are SGHDN and FVKESK. The trim removed 2 bases at V and 4 bases at J, leaving 4 bases unmatched. The CDR3 contains 14 residues. The CDR3 DNA follows: TGTGCCAGCAGCCAAAGACTAGCGCTTTACGAGCAGTACTTC. Translation: CASSQRLALYEQYF.

This clonotype was detected only a few times. The CDR3 nucleotides read TGTGCCAGTAGTCGCTCCGGGGGTACAAGCTCCTACGAGCAGTACTTC. Translation: CASSRSGGTSSYEQYF. The J gene is TRBJ2-7, the V gene TRBV19, with a weak D call TRBD2 (6 bases). V was shortened by 5 bases and J by 0 bases, with 17 bases between the two germline ends. Germline values: CDR1 LNHDA, CDR2 SQIVND (reference sequence). There are 16 residues in the CDR3.

As for this clonotype: Sequence at one end of the junction differs from germline and may be a read error. V usage is TRBV7-9 and J usage is TRBJ2-7; no firm D call. CDR1 and CDR2 from the germline V gene are SEHNR and FQNEAQ (reference sequence). The CDR3 runs to 13 residues. The CDR3 spells CASSLTASHEQYF. CDR3 DNA sequence: TGTGCCAGCAGCTTAACCGCCTCCCACGAGCAGTACTTC.

Many counts were recorded for this clonotype. The V call is TRBV20-1, the J call TRBJ2-1; D is undetermined. CDR3 length: 13 residues. Per germline, CDR1 DFQATT and CDR2 SNEGSKA (reference sequence). V was clipped by 4 bases and J by 4 bases, with 11 bases between them. The CDR3 reads CSAMGLGYNEQFF. The CDR3 DNA is TGCAGTGCTATGGGTCTGGGTTACAATGAGCAGTTCTTC.

J is TRBJ2-1 and V is TRBV5-1; the D is unclear. V shed 0 bases and J shed 2 bases, with 3 bases lying between them. The CDR3 is made up of 13 amino acids. Looked up from germline, CDR1 is SGHRS and CDR2 is YFSETQ. The CDR3 here is CASSLDPYNEQFF. The CDR3, as DNA: TGCGCCAGCAGCTTGGACCCCTACAATGAGCAGTTCTTC. The variable domain in full, completed from reference TRBV5-1 and TRBJ2-1, reads KAGVTQTPRYLIKTRGQQVTLSCSPISGHRSVSWYQQTPGQGLQFLFEYFSETQRNKGNFPGRFSGRQFSNSRSEMNVSTLELGDSALYLCASSLDPYNEQFFGPGTRLTVL.

About this clonotype itself: A much larger clone sits a single nucleotide away, making a read error possible. The chain couples TRBV20-1 to TRBJ2-3; unclear D gene. The germline V gene has CDR1 DFQATT and CDR2 SNEGSKA (reference sequence). The CDR3 is made up of 8 amino acids. For the CDR3, the DNA is TGCAGCACAAATACGCAGTATTTT. Translation gives CSTNTQYF.

Concerning this clonotype: This may come from a read error, since a much larger clone is one base off. This chain links TRBV2 with TRBJ2-1; TRBD2 might be the D (5 bases). The germline CDR1 and CDR2 sequences are SNHLY and FYNNEI. The CDR3 consists of 13 residues. CDR3 coding DNA: TGTGCCAGCAGTGATACCCTAGCCAATGGGCAGTTCTTC. This encodes CASSDTLANGQFF. The whole variable domain, filled in from reference TRBV2 and TRBJ2-1, reads EPEVTQTPSHQVTQMGQEVILRCVPISNHLYFYWYRQILGQKVEFLVSFYNNEISEKSEIFDDQFSVERPDGSNFTLKIRSTKLEDSAMYFCASSDTLANGQFFGPGTRLTVL.

The chain carries TRBV15 and TRBJ1-1; TRBD1 is a possible D gene (6 bases). This CDR3 is 11 amino acids long. Trimming stripped 3 bases from V and 8 bases from J, with 7 bases between. Germline V gives CDR1 LNHNV, CDR2 YYDKDF (reference sequence). CDR3 sequence: CATSRGTEAFF. The CDR3 DNA is TGTGCCACCAGCAGGGGGACAGAAGCTTTCTTT.

This clonotype showed up many times. V is TRBV12-3 or TRBV12-4 and J is TRBJ2-5; 7 bases are a match to TRBD2. V gave up 8 bases and J gave up 4 bases; unmatched junction bases: 7. The length of the CDR3 is 13 residues. Here the CDR3 DNA reads TGTGCCAGCCAATTAGCGGGCGGAGAGACCCAGTACTTC. Protein: CASQLAGGETQYF.

This clonotype was observed many times. The chain employs TRBV20-1 and TRBJ2-3, with TRBD1 identical over 7 bases. V lost 4 bases and J lost 3; bases outside the gene matches: 10. The CDR3 extends over 15 amino acids. Germline CDR1 reads DFQATT; CDR2 reads SNEGSKA (reference sequence). The CDR3, as DNA: TGCAGTGCTAATGGGGACAGAGGAGGTACAGATACGCAGTATTTT. This sequence encodes CSANGDRGGTDTQYF.

This rearrangement joins TRBV5-1 to TRBJ1-1; D unclear. V gave up 1 base and J gave up 1 base, with 5 bases separating them. Germline assignment: CDR1 SGHRS and CDR2 YFSETQ. This CDR3 has 13 residues. CDR3 in DNA: TGCGCCAGCAGCTTGAGTAGGAACACTGAAGCTTTCTTT. It is translated as CASSLSRNTEAFF.

This clonotype was seen a handful of times. The chain uses TRBV7-2 and TRBJ2-5, with D perhaps assigned TRBD1 or TRBD2 (5 bases each). Germline CDR1 SGHTA, CDR2 FQGNSA. The V and J ends lost 4 bases and 9 bases respectively, with 18 bases between them. The CDR3 has 14 amino acids. The CDR3 DNA reads TGTGCCAGCAGCTCTCCACCGGGACCGAAGGCCCAGTACTTC. Translation gives CASSSPPGPKAQYF.

The V and J genes are TRBV9 and TRBJ1-4; D is unresolved. CDR3 size: 14 residues. CDR1 is SGDLS and CDR2 is YYNGEE in the germline V gene. V was shortened by 3 bases and J by 4 bases, with 10 bases between the two germline ends. The DNA for the CDR3 is TGTGCCAGCAGCGCCGGGGTTCTTAATGAAAAACTGTTTTTT. Translated, it gives CASSAGVLNEKLFF.

This clonotype was observed many times. The rearrangement links TRBV20-1 to TRBJ2-4; D may be TRBD2 (6 bases). Trimming removed 6 bases from V and 3 bases from J, with 12 bases in between. Germline V gene data show CDR1 as DFQATT and CDR2 as SNEGSKA (reference sequence). The CDR3 contains 13 residues. As DNA, the CDR3 is TGCAGTGCCCCCCTGGGGGGCAAAAACATTCAGTACTTC. Translation: CSAPLGGKNIQYF.

This clonotype showed up many times. V usage is TRBV29-1 and J usage is TRBJ1-4; 8 bases fit TRBD1. Germline V CDR1 and CDR2: SQVTM, ANQGSEA. The CDR3 is 13 residues long. After removal of 5 bases from V and 8 bases from J, the junction contained 7 bases not matched to a gene. CDR3 nucleotides: TGCAGCGTTCAGACAGGGGATGGGGAAAAACTGTTTTTT. This sequence encodes CSVQTGDGEKLFF.